These 27 T cell receptor beta chains originate from one sample sequenced in a study of blood T cell repertoires in COVID-19 (dated by TCRdb to about 2020). The protocol used for the library was the immunoSEQ multiplex PCR assay. The immuneACCESS repertoire file appears here via TCRdb, limited to in-frame rearrangements. These files lack a portion of the clones; in checked studies, under half of the deficit traces to unresolved V genes, and the cause of the others is not known. Present in this sample are 45,000 to 65,000 clones, about 80% of which were seen just once. The ten biggest clones cover roughly 3.5% of the sample. The sample comprised peripheral blood. The receptors originated from a man between 60 and 70 years old with acute or convalescent COVID-19.

The gene calls are TRBV7-2 and TRBJ2-1, with 12 bases that match TRBD2. V lost 5 bases, J lost 1 base, and 9 bases stayed unmatched. This CDR3 region has 18 residues. CDR1 SGHTA and CDR2 FQGNSA come from the germline V gene. The CDR3 region has the DNA TGTGCCAGCAGCCTACGACTAGCGGGGGCTCCTTCCTACAATGAGCAGTTCTTC. Protein: CASSLRLAGAPSYNEQFF.

V usage is TRBV9 and J usage is TRBJ1-2; D is possibly TRBD1 (5 bases). The CDR3 has 14 amino acids. Trimming removed 4 bases from V and 6 bases from J, with 16 bases in between. Germline CDR1 SGDLS, CDR2 YYNGEE. CDR3 nucleotide sequence: TGTGCCAGCAGCCCTGGCGCGGGGCCGGATGGCTACACCTTC. Its protein product is CASSPGAGPDGYTF.

This clone was observed a single time. The rearrangement uses TRBV5-1 and TRBJ2-1, with a weak D call TRBD1 (6 bases). Germline lookup yields CDR1 SGHRS and CDR2 YFSETQ. The CDR3 is 15 residues long. V dropped 4 bases and J dropped 2 bases, with 13 bases sitting between them. The DNA of the CDR3 is TGCGCCAGCAGCCAGACAGGACTCACCTACAATGAGCAGTTCTTC. Amino acid sequence: CASSQTGLTYNEQFF.

The sample holds one count of this clone. This chain connects TRBV7-2 to TRBJ1-1, with TRBD1 matching 8 bases. Per germline, CDR1 SGHTA and CDR2 FQGNSA. Trimming at V came to 5 bases and at J to 4 bases, leaving 9 bases not matched to a gene. The CDR3 is 15 residues long. The CDR3, as DNA: TGTGCCAGCAGCCCCCAGGTGGGGACAGGCACTGAAGCTTTCTTT. Its translation is CASSPQVGTGTEAFF.

This clone was seen more than once but under ten times. This chain links TRBV5-1 with TRBJ2-7; D possibly corresponds to TRBD2 (5 bases). The CDR3 length is 14 residues. Germline assignment: CDR1 SGHRS and CDR2 YFSETQ. The V end lost 3 bases, the J end lost 0 bases, and 10 bases lay between the germline ends. The CDR3 is CASSSGSVSYEQYF. CDR3 DNA: TGCGCCAGCAGCTCGGGGAGTGTCTCCTACGAGCAGTACTTC.

The V gene is TRBV2, the J gene TRBJ2-7, with D maybe TRBD1 (5 bases). This CDR3 comprises 16 residues. Germline V gives CDR1 SNHLY, CDR2 FYNNEI. Trimming removed 6 bases at V and 4 bases at J, with 22 bases between. The CDR3 protein is CASSGTRQSWGYEQYF. The CDR3 DNA sequence: TGTGCCAGCAGCGGAACCCGACAGTCTTGGGGATACGAGCAGTACTTC.

The chain joins TRBV4-1 to TRBJ1-2; tentatively, D is TRBD1 (6 bases). Germline lookup yields CDR1 MGHRA and CDR2 YSYEKL. The CDR3 length is 13 residues. V gave up 3 bases and J gave up 5 bases, with 10 bases separating them. CDR3 loop: CASSHPGQYGYTF. Written as DNA, the CDR3 is TGCGCCAGCAGCCACCCGGGACAATATGGCTACACCTTC.

This clone was detected once. The chain carries TRBV11-2 and TRBJ2-7, with TRBD1 identical over 7 bases. The CDR3 totals 13 residues. The V and J ends lost 5 bases and 2 bases, in that order; junction bases with no gene match: 3. Germline CDR1 SGHAT, CDR2 FQNNGV. The DNA for the CDR3 is TGTGCCAGCAGCGTCGGACAGGCCTACGAGCAGTACTTC. It is translated as CASSVGQAYEQYF.

This clone was counted between two and nine times. This sequence joins TRBV28 and TRBJ1-2; TRBD1 agrees at 12 bases. Trimming took 6 bases from V and 8 from J; bases not matched to a gene: 7. The germline V gene has CDR1 MDHEN and CDR2 SYDVKM. The CDR3 totals 14 residues. CDR3 nucleotides: TGTGCCAGCAGGAACCTGGGACAGGGGGCGGGCTACACCTTC. Translated, it gives CASRNLGQGAGYTF.

This clone was seen only once. V usage is TRBV7-8 and J usage is TRBJ1-1; no clear D. The germline CDR1 and CDR2 sequences are SGHVS and FQNEAQ. The CDR3 length is 12 residues. Trimming left V 3 bases short and J 9 bases short, with 11 bases between. DNA of the CDR3: TGTGCCAGCAGCTTCGGACTAGAGCAAGCTTTCTTT. This gives the protein CASSFGLEQAFF. The complete variable domain, with remaining parts taken from reference TRBV7-8 and TRBJ1-1, reads GAGVSQSPRYKVAKRGQDVALRCDPISGHVSLFWYQQALGQGPEFLTYFQNEAQLDKSGLPSDRFFAERPEGSVSTLKIQRTQQEDSAVYLCASSFGLEQAFFGQGTRLTVV.

The chain combines TRBV24-1 with TRBJ2-2; TRBD1 agrees at 7 bases. The CDR3 length is 16 residues. V trimming: 0 bases; J trimming: 2 bases; junction bases outside the gene matches: 2. The germline V gene has CDR1 KGHDR and CDR2 SFDVKD. CDR3 sequence: CATSDLGTVNTGELFF. The CDR3 DNA reads TGTGCCACCAGTGATTTGGGGACAGTAAACACCGGGGAGCTGTTTTTT.

V is TRBV2 and J is TRBJ1-6; TRBD1 matches at 7 bases. Looked up from germline, CDR1 is SNHLY and CDR2 is FYNNEI. V lost 5 bases, J lost 7 bases, and 8 bases stayed unmatched. The length of the CDR3 is 15 residues. The CDR3 bases are TGTGCCAGCAGTATAACAGGGGTGGGGAATTCACCCCTCCACTTT. Translation gives CASSITGVGNSPLHF.

This clone appeared a few times. The V call is TRBV20-1, the J call TRBJ2-7; possible D gene TRBD1, 5 bases. Looked up from germline, CDR1 is DFQATT and CDR2 is SNEGSKA (reference sequence). V lost 3 bases and J 7 bases, leaving 19 bases between the germline ends. The CDR3 loop spans 14 amino acids. In DNA form, the CDR3 reads TGCAGTGCTAGTCATGTGCAGGGTGTTGAAGAGCAGTACTTC. This encodes CSASHVQGVEEQYF.

This rearrangement joins TRBV11-2 to TRBJ1-5; TRBD1 matches 7 bases. The CDR3 totals 15 residues. V shed 4 bases, J shed 4 bases, and the junction held 7 bases outside the gene matches. Germline V CDR1 and CDR2: SGHAT, FQNNGV. The CDR3 reads CASSSLSGGNQPQHF. In DNA, the CDR3 is TGTGCCAGCAGCTCCCTATCAGGGGGTAATCAGCCCCAGCATTTT.

The genes are TRBV7-2 and TRBJ2-1; D is possibly TRBD2 (6 bases). CDR3 size: 15 residues. Trimming left V 4 bases short and J 1 base short, with 11 bases between. CDR1 and CDR2 from the germline V gene are SGHTA and FQGNSA. The DNA of the CDR3 is TGTGCCAGCAGCTCGCGGGGTGCTTCCTACAATGAGCAGTTCTTC. Its protein is CASSSRGASYNEQFF. The variable domain in full, with the rest retrieved from reference TRBV7-2 and TRBJ2-1, is GAGVSQSPSNKVTEKGKDVELRCDPISGHTALYWYRQSLGQGLEFLIYFQGNSAPDKSGLPSDRFSAERTGGSVSTLTIQRTQQEDSAVYLCASSSRGASYNEQFFGPGTRLTVL.

In nucleotides, the CDR3 is TGTGCCAGCAGCTTTACGGGAGCACTTTCCTACGAGCAGTACTTC. It encodes CASSFTGALSYEQYF. The V and J genes are TRBV5-5 and TRBJ2-7; D is possibly TRBD2 (6 bases). This CDR3 is 15 amino acids long. Trimming took off 2 bases at V and 1 base at J, with 13 bases between the two ends. Per the germline V gene, CDR1 is SGHKS and CDR2 is YYEKEE (reference sequence).

This clone was detected only once. The rearrangement joins TRBV6-5 to TRBJ2-2, with TRBD1 matching 9 bases. V lost 8 bases and J lost 6; bases outside the gene matches: 10. The V gene's germline CDR1 is MNHEY and CDR2 SVGAGI. The CDR3 loop spans 15 amino acids. The CDR3 region is CASEYLGQGAGELFF. The CDR3 nucleotides are TGTGCCAGCGAATATTTGGGACAGGGAGCCGGGGAGCTGTTTTTT.

The rearrangement joins TRBV28 to TRBJ1-2; D is undetermined. V was clipped by 6 bases and J by 2 bases, with 7 bases between them. Germline V CDR1 and CDR2: MDHEN, SYDVKM. The CDR3 is made up of 12 amino acids. CDR3 sequence (DNA): TGTGCCAGCAGCACGGTAAACTATGGCTACACCTTC. It is translated as CASSTVNYGYTF.

The chain uses TRBV7-2 and TRBJ1-3; weak D call: TRBD1 (5 bases). The CDR3 length is 15 residues. Per the germline V gene, CDR1 is SGHTA and CDR2 is FQGNSA. The V and J ends lost 5 bases and 0 bases respectively, with 11 bases between them. The CDR3 nucleotides are TGTGCCAGCAGCCGTGACAGCTTCTCTGGAAACACCATATATTTT. Its protein product is CASSRDSFSGNTIYF.

In the case of this clone: The same CDR3 can be traced to other DNA sequences in this sample. The chain has TRBV14 and TRBJ1-1, with 7 bases lining up with TRBD1. Germline V gene lookup returns CDR1 SGHDN and CDR2 FVKESK. The CDR3 is made up of 15 amino acids. The V and J ends lost 1 base and 1 base, in that order; junction bases with no gene match: 3. The CDR3 nucleotides are TGTGCCAGCAGCCAAGGCCGGACAGGGAACACTGAAGCTTTCTTT. This codes for CASSQGRTGNTEAFF.

The V gene is TRBV19, the J gene TRBJ1-5, with TRBD1 as a possible D gene (6 bases). Germline V gene lookup returns CDR1 LNHDA and CDR2 SQIVND (reference sequence). CDR3 size: 13 residues. V was trimmed by 7 bases and J by 4 bases, leaving 11 bases between them. CDR3 in DNA: TGTGCCAGTACCCGGGACAAGAATCAGCCCCAGCATTTT. Translation gives CASTRDKNQPQHF.

The count of this clone is one. The chain joins TRBV24-1 to TRBJ1-5, with unresolved D. The V gene lost 3 bases and the J gene lost 1 base, with 9 bases spanning the gap. Germline V gene data show CDR1 as KGHDR and CDR2 as SFDVKD. The CDR3 has 15 residues. The CDR3 region is CATSDTEMSNQPQHF. DNA for the CDR3: TGTGCCACCAGTGATACGGAGATGAGCAATCAGCCCCAGCATTTT.

There are a few counts of this clone. The genes are TRBV7-9 and TRBJ1-4; 7 bases fit TRBD1. Germline loops: CDR1 SEHNR, CDR2 FQNEAQ (reference sequence). The V and J ends lost 6 bases and 4 bases, in that order; junction bases with no gene match: 8. The CDR3 totals 15 residues. Written as DNA, the CDR3 is TGTGCCAGCAGAATCGGGGACAGCTTTAATGAAAAACTGTTTTTT. Translating it yields CASRIGDSFNEKLFF.

The V gene is TRBV13, the J gene TRBJ1-4, with 7 nucleotides matching TRBD1. The ends lost 5 bases at V and 8 bases at J; junction bases unmatched: 11. Germline V gene sequence: CDR1 PRHDT, CDR2 FYEKMQ (reference sequence). This CDR3 contains 15 residues. The CDR3, as DNA: TGTGCCAGCAGCCTCCTTGGGGACAGCGAAGAAAAACTGTTTTTT. It translates to CASSLLGDSEEKLFF.

This clone was recorded a few times. This sequence joins TRBV25-1 and TRBJ1-1, with D tentatively TRBD1 (6 bases). In germline, CDR1 is MGHDK, CDR2 SYGVNS. V was cut by 3 bases and J by 10 bases, with 15 bases left in between. The CDR3 consists of 13 residues. CDR3 nucleotides: TGTGCCAGCAGTGACCGACAGGTTTTGAGAGCTTTCTTT. This encodes CASSDRQVLRAFF. Full variable domain (outside the CDR3, taken from reference TRBV25-1 and TRBJ1-1): EADIYQTPRYLVIGTGKKITLECSQTMGHDKMYWYQQDPGMELHLIHYSYGVNSTEKGDLSSESTVSRIRTEHFPLTLESARPSHTSQYLCASSDRQVLRAFFGQGTRLTVV.

This chain connects TRBV19 to TRBJ2-1; maybe TRBD2 (6 bases). V was clipped by 6 bases and J by 7 bases, with 19 bases between them. The CDR3 loop spans 15 amino acids. Germline CDR1 and CDR2: LNHDA and SQIVND (reference sequence). The CDR3 region has the DNA TGTGCCAGTAGCGCGTGGTGGGGGGTTGAGAATGAGCAGTTCTTC. Its protein product is CASSAWWGVENEQFF.

This clone was detected only once. The chain couples TRBV28 to TRBJ1-2; 12 bases are shared with TRBD1. The V gene end was trimmed by 6 bases and the J gene end by 13 bases; junction bases not matched to a gene: 12. The CDR3 is 14 amino acids. Germline V gene lookup returns CDR1 MDHEN and CDR2 SYDVKM. Here the CDR3 DNA reads TGTGCCAGCAGCTCCACCGGGACAGGGGGCGTTGGCACCTTC. As protein: CASSSTGTGGVGTF.